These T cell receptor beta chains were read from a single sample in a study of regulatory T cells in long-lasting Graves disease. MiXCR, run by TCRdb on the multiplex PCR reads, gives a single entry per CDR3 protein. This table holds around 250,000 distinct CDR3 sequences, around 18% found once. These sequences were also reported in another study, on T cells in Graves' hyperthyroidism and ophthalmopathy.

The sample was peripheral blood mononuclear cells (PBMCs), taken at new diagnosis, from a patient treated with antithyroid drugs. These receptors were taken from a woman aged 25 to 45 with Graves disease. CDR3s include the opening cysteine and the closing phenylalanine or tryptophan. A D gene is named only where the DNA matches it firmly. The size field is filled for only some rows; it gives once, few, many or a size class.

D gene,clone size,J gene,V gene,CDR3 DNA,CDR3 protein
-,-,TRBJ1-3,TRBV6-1,TGTGCCAGCAGTGCAGGGACCGCTCATCACTCTGGAAACACCATATATTTT,CASSAGTAHHSGNTIYF
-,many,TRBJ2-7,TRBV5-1,TGCGCCAGCAGCTTGGGTCCGGGACAACTCTCCTACGAGCAGTACTTC,CASSLGPGQLSYEQYF
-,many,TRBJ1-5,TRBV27,TGTGCCAGCAGTTTGAATCCTAGGGGTAATCAGCCCCAGCATTTT,CASSLNPRGNQPQHF
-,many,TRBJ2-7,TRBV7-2,TGTGCCAGCAGCTTAACGAGAAACGAGCAGTACTTC,CASSLTRNEQYF
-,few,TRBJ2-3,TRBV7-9,TGTGCCAGCAGCTCCACAGATACAGATACGCAGTATTTT,CASSSTDTDTQYF
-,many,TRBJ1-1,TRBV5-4,TGTGCCAGCAGCTTTGGTGGTGGAAGGGGGATGAACACTGAAGCTTTCTTT,CASSFGGGRGMNTEAFF
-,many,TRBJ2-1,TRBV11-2,TGTGCCAGCAGCGCGCGGAGAAACTACAATGAGCAGTTCTTC,CASSARRNYNEQFF
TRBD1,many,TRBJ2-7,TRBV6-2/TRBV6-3,TGTGCCAGCACCGTGGACAGGGTGGCCTACGAGCAGTACTTC,CASTVDRVAYEQYF
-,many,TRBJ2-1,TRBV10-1,TGCGCCAGCAGCGATCCAGGGACTGAGCAGTTCTTC,CASSDPGTEQFF
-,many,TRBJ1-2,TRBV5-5,TGTGCCAGCAGCCCCCGCCGGGGCTATGGCTACACCTTC,CASSPRRGYGYTF
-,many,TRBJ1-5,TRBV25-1,TGTGCCAGCAGTGCCGCGGAAATGGGGATGACGCCCCAGCATTTT,CASSAAEMGMTPQHF
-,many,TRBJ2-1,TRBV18,TGTGCCAGCTCACCACGGGATGAGCAGTTCTTC,CASSPRDEQFF
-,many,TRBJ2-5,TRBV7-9,TGTGCCAGCAGCACAGGGATAGGGCGACAAGAGACCCAGTACTTC,CASSTGIGRQETQYF
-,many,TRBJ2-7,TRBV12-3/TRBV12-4,TGTGCCAGCAGTAGCGGATCCGGGTACGAGCAGTACTTC,CASSSGSGYEQYF
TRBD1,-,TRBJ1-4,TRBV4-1,TGCGCCAGCAGCCAACCGGGACAGGGGGATGAAAAACTGTTTTTT,CASSQPGQGDEKLFF
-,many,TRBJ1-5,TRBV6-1,TGTGCCAGCAGTGAATATCCCCCGGGTATTAGTCAGCCCCAGCATTTT,CASSEYPPGISQPQHF
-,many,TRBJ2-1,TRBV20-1,TGCAGTGCTAGAGATCTTTCCCTTGTCGCCTACAATGAGCAGTTCTTC,CSARDLSLVAYNEQFF
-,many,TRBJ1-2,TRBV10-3,TGTGCCATCAGGAGTTCTGGAACCAATTGGGGCTACACCTTC,CAIRSSGTNWGYTF
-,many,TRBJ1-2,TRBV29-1,TGCAGCGTTGAACCGGTCCGATATGGCTACACCTTC,CSVEPVRYGYTF
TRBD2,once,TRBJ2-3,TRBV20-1,TGCAGTGCTACGAGTCTAGCGGGGGGGGCAGATACGCAGTATTTT,CSATSLAGGADTQYF
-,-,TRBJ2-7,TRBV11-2,TGTGCCAGCAGCTTCCGCGCATTCTACGAGCAGTACTTC,CASSFRAFYEQYF
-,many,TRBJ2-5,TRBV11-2,TGTGCCAGCAGCCGGTCGGCTGGGGGGCAGGAGACCCAGTACTTC,CASSRSAGGQETQYF
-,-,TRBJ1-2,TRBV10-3,TGTGCCGGGGGCTCAGGGGTCGGAGGCTACACCTTC,CAGGSGVGGYTF
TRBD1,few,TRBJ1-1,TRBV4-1,TGCGCCAGCAGCTATGGACAGGGGCCCATGAACACTGAAGCTTTCTTT,CASSYGQGPMNTEAFF
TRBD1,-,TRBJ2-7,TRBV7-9,TGTGCCAGCAGCTTAGCTGGGACAGGGTACAACGAGCAGTACTTC,CASSLAGTGYNEQYF
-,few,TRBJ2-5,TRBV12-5,TGTGCTAGTGGTTTGTTGTTGTGGGAGACCCAGTACTTC,CASGLLLWETQYF
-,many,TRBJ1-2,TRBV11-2,TGTGCCAGCAGCTTAGATCTAAGGACAGAGGCTTCCTATGGCTACACCTTC,CASSLDLRTEASYGYTF
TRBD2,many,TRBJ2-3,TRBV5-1,TGCGCCAGCAGCTATACGACTAGCGGTAACACAGATACGCAGTATTTT,CASSYTTSGNTDTQYF
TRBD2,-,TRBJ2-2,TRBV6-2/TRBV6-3,TGTGCCAGCAGTCCGCTTCCAGGGACTAGCGGCCCCGGGGAGCTGTTTTTT,CASSPLPGTSGPGELFF
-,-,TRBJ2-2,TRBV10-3,TGTGCCATCAGTACGACGGGACAGAACACCGGGGAGCTGTTTTTT,CAISTTGQNTGELFF
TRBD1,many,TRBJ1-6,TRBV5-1,TGCGCCAGCAGCTTGATGGGACAGGGGTTGGGCTCACCCCTCCACTTT,CASSLMGQGLGSPLHF
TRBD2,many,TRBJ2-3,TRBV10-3,TGTGCCATCAGTGAGACGTGGCCTAGCGGGGGCCAGAGCACAGATACGCAGTATTTT,CAISETWPSGGQSTDTQYF
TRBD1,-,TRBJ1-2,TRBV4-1,TGCGCCAGCAGCCAACCCCGGACAGGGGACAGCTATGGCTACACCTTC,CASSQPRTGDSYGYTF
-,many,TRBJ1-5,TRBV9,TGTGCCAGCAGCATAGGGACGTCTGGGAATCAGCCCCAGCATTTT,CASSIGTSGNQPQHF
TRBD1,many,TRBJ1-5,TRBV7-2,TGTGCCAGCAGCTTAGTCGACAGGGCTTATCAGCCCCAGCATTTT,CASSLVDRAYQPQHF
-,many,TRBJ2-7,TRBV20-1,TGCAGTGCTAGATTTCGAGACTTCACCGAGGAGCAGTACTTC,CSARFRDFTEEQYF
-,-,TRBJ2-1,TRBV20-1,TGCAGTGCTAGAAGTTCGGGGCGGGGACCCTACAATGAGCAGTTCTTC,CSARSSGRGPYNEQFF
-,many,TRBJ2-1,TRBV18,TGTGCCAGCTCACCGGGCCGGGGTATAGATGAGCAGTTCTTC,CASSPGRGIDEQFF
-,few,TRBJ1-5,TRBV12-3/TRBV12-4,TGTGCCAGCAGGCCCTCCCCGTCTCAGCCCCAGCATTTT,CASRPSPSQPQHF
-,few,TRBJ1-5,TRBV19,TGTGCCAGTAGTATAGTAGGAGGGGACAATCAGCCCCAGCATTTT,CASSIVGGDNQPQHF
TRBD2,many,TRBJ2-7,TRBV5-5,TGTGCCAGCAGCTCAGGACTAGCGGGGAGCGAGCAGTACTTC,CASSSGLAGSEQYF
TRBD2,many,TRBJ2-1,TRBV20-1,TGCAGTGCTAGCGGGGGGTCCTACAATGAGCAGTTCTTC,CSASGGSYNEQFF
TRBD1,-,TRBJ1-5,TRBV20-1,TGCAGTGCCTGGGACAGGGGCGACGATCAGCCCCAGCATTTT,CSAWDRGDDQPQHF
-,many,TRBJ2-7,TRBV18,TGTGCCAGCTCACCACCGTCAGTGACTACCTACGAGCAGTACTTC,CASSPPSVTTYEQYF
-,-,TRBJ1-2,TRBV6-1,TGTGCCAGCAGTGAAAGGGGTGTCAACTATGGCTACACCTTC,CASSERGVNYGYTF
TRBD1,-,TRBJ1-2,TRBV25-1,TGTGCCAGCAGTGAAAATAGGGACAGTTTAGGCTACACCTTC,CASSENRDSLGYTF
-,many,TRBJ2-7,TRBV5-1,TGCGCCAGCAGTGGTTCTGGGGACGAGCAGTACTTC,CASSGSGDEQYF
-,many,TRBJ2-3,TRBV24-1,TGTGCCACCAGTGATTCGCGGGACAGCGTTGTAGATCCAGATACGCAGTATTTT,CATSDSRDSVVDPDTQYF
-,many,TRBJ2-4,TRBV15,TGTGCCACCAGCAGAGGTGGAGCGGGTGACAAAAACATTCAGTACTTC,CATSRGGAGDKNIQYF
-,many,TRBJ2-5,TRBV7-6,TGTGCCAGCAGCTTAGAGGAGGGAGTCCAAGAGACCCAGTACTTC,CASSLEEGVQETQYF
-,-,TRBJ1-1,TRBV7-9,TGTGCCAGCAGACCCGGGACACAAGAAGCTTTCTTT,CASRPGTQEAFF
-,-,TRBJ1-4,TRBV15,TGTGCCACCAGCAGAGGGCCGAGGGGTGAAAAACTGTTTTTT,CATSRGPRGEKLFF
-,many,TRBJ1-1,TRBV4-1,TGCGCCAGCAGCCAAGAAGGGGCGCTCGCTGAAGCTTTCTTT,CASSQEGALAEAFF
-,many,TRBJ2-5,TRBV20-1,TGCAGTGCCGACCAAAGGGCAGAGACCCAGTACTTC,CSADQRAETQYF
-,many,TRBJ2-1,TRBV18,TGTGCCAGCTCACCACCTGCTCCTGAGCAGTTCTTC,CASSPPAPEQFF
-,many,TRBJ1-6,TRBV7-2,TGTGCCAGCAGCCCCGGGACGGGTGGGTTTTCACCCCTCCACTTT,CASSPGTGGFSPLHF
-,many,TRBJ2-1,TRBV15,TGTGCCACCAGTCACTTGGATGAGCAGTTCTTC,CATSHLDEQFF
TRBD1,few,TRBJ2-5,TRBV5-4,TGTGCCAGCAGCCGGCTGAACAGGGGACGGTACCAAGAGACCCAGTACTTC,CASSRLNRGRYQETQYF